Each of the 22 T cell receptor beta chains below was sequenced from the same sample in a study of blood T cell repertoires in COVID-19. Profiled with immunoSEQ multiplex PCR; TCRdb holds only in-frame clones, not every one. The sample has some 360,000 clones, 85% to 90% seen once. The sequenced sample consisted of PBMCs or T cells enriched from blood (not recorded which). The receptors shown here come from a woman aged 25 to 39 who had been exposed to COVID-19.

The V call is TRBV18, the J call TRBJ1-1; maybe TRBD1 (6 bases). The length of the CDR3 is 12 residues. V was cut by 8 bases and J by 1 base, with 8 bases left in between. The V gene's germline CDR1 is KGHSH and CDR2 LQKENI. CDR3 in amino acids: CASRTANTEAFF. The CDR3 nucleotides are TGTGCCAGCCGGACAGCGAACACTGAAGCTTTCTTT.

This sequence joins TRBV10-2 and TRBJ1-5; D may be TRBD1 (6 bases). The V gene's germline CDR1 is WSHSY and CDR2 SAAADI. The CDR3 has 17 amino acids. Trimming stripped 0 bases from V and 5 bases from J, with 17 bases between. The DNA for the CDR3 is TGCGCCAGCAGTGAGTCATGGCAGGGGTTTGGGCATCAGCCCCAGCATTTT. Its translation is CASSESWQGFGHQPQHF.

The chain combines TRBV19 with TRBJ2-3, with 11 bases identical to TRBD2. The CDR3 has 18 residues. CDR1 and CDR2 from the germline V gene are LNHDA and SQIVND (reference sequence). Germline trimming cut 3 bases from V and 1 base from J; bases unmatched to any gene: 9. CDR3 sequence reads: CASSMAPSGRYRTDTQYF. As DNA, the CDR3 is TGTGCCAGTAGTATGGCCCCTAGCGGGAGGTATCGCACAGATACGCAGTATTTT.

The count of this clone is one. The chain carries TRBV7-3 and TRBJ2-6; perhaps TRBD1 as D (5 bases). Trimming removed 4 bases from V and 8 bases from J, with 15 bases in between. CDR1 is SGHTA and CDR2 is FQGTGA in the germline V gene. The CDR3 has 15 amino acids. CDR3 protein: CASSSTQGYTNVLTF. CDR3 in DNA: TGTGCCAGCAGCTCGACTCAGGGATACACCAACGTCCTGACTTTC.

The V gene is TRBV18, the J gene TRBJ2-1; TRBD2 matches at 8 bases. The CDR3 has 15 residues. V shed 4 bases, J shed 2 bases, and the junction held 4 bases outside the gene matches. CDR1 is KGHSH and CDR2 is LQKENI in the germline V gene. The CDR3 is CASSLAGPPYNEQFF. DNA for the CDR3: TGTGCCAGCTCACTAGCGGGACCCCCCTACAATGAGCAGTTCTTC.

The chain has TRBV10-2 and TRBJ2-5; 7 bases fit TRBD2. The junction had 5 bases not matched to a gene; V was cut back by 7 bases and J by 3 bases. Germline V CDR1 and CDR2: WSHSY, SAAADI. The CDR3 has 13 residues. The CDR3 loop reads CASKRDPKETQYF. CDR3 nucleotides: TGCGCCAGCAAGCGGGACCCGAAAGAGACCCAGTACTTC.

CDR3 sequence: CASSVGGAGGTDTQYF. The CDR3 nucleotides are TGTGCCAGCAGCGTAGGCGGAGCGGGTGGCACAGATACGCAGTATTTT. V and J are TRBV9 and TRBJ2-3, with D perhaps matching TRBD2 (6 bases). Germline assignment: CDR1 SGDLS and CDR2 YYNGEE. V was pared by 0 bases and J by 1 base, with 12 bases between. The CDR3 covers 16 residues.

The chain uses TRBV28 and TRBJ1-5; D not certain. V shed 2 bases and J shed 7 bases, with 6 bases lying between them. There are 12 residues in the CDR3. CDR1 and CDR2 (germline): MDHEN, SYDVKM. The CDR3 sequence is CASSLESQPQHF. The DNA for the CDR3 is TGTGCCAGCAGTTTAGAGAGCCAGCCCCAGCATTTT.

The gene calls are TRBV18 and TRBJ2-1; 8 nucleotides match TRBD2. The germline gives CDR1 KGHSH, CDR2 LQKENI. V dropped 2 bases and J dropped 4; count of bases not matched to a gene: 7. The CDR3 consists of 16 residues. Here the CDR3 DNA reads TGTGCCAGCTCACCAGAGCGGGAGCCCTCGTACAATGAGCAGTTCTTC. Protein: CASSPEREPSYNEQFF.

This sequence joins TRBV6-4 and TRBJ2-3; D is possibly TRBD2 (6 bases). The CDR3 loop spans 15 amino acids. Germline CDR1 reads MRHNA; CDR2 reads SNTAGT. Trimming cost V 6 bases and J 2 bases, with 15 bases left between them. CDR3: CASRPAGGTTDTQYF. The DNA of the CDR3 is TGTGCCAGCAGACCCGCAGGCGGGACCACAGATACGCAGTATTTT.

The chain has TRBV7-9 and TRBJ2-1; D is uncertain. Trimming removed 6 bases from V and 4 bases from J, with 19 bases in between. Germline V lookup: CDR1 SEHNR, CDR2 FQNEAQ (reference sequence). CDR3 length equals 16 residues. The CDR3 spells CASRPRQDLGYNEQFF. The CDR3 DNA reads as TGTGCCAGCAGACCGAGACAAGATCTCGGATACAATGAGCAGTTCTTC.

The CDR3 coding sequence is TGCGCCAGCAGCCCTACGCAGGGGGGAACCTACGAGCAGTACTTC. This gives the protein CASSPTQGGTYEQYF. V and J are TRBV5-1 and TRBJ2-7, with a weak D call TRBD1 (7 bases). The CDR3 has 15 amino acids. Per germline, CDR1 SGHRS and CDR2 YFSETQ. The V gene lost 4 bases and the J gene lost 2 bases, with 16 bases spanning the gap.

The CDR3 nucleotides read TGTGCCAGCAGTTTATTCTCCGCTGGGGCCAACGTCCTGACTTTC. It encodes CASSLFSAGANVLTF. V gene TRBV27 combines with J gene TRBJ2-6; D unclear. V lost 1 base and J 2 bases, leaving 6 bases between the germline ends. The CDR3 extends over 15 amino acids. Germline V gene lookup returns CDR1 MNHEY and CDR2 SMNVEV (reference sequence).

The rearrangement links TRBV10-2 to TRBJ2-7; 14 bases agree with TRBD2. Per the germline V gene, CDR1 is WSHSY and CDR2 is SAAADI. There are 17 residues in the CDR3. Unmatched junction bases numbered 8, after V lost 7 bases and J lost 0 bases. CDR3 DNA sequence: TGCGCCAGCACCCTGGGACTAGCGGGAGCTGGCTCCTACGAGCAGTACTTC. This sequence encodes CASTLGLAGAGSYEQYF.

V is TRBV29-1 and J is TRBJ1-1, with 9 bases that match TRBD1. There are 12 residues in the CDR3. CDR1 is SQVTM, CDR2 ANQGSEA, per germline. The trim removed 6 bases at V and 6 bases at J, leaving 5 bases unmatched. The CDR3 reads CSVDRGVPEAFF. The CDR3 region has the DNA TGCAGCGTAGACAGGGGGGTACCTGAAGCTTTCTTT.

The rearrangement links TRBV9 to TRBJ2-5, with D possibly being TRBD1 (6 bases). The CDR3 is made up of 15 amino acids. The germline V gene has CDR1 SGDLS and CDR2 YYNGEE. Trimming pared 0 bases from V and 5 bases from J, leaving 14 bases between. CDR3 sequence (DNA): TGTGCCAGCAGCGTAGTAGGGGGACAACCGGAGACCCAGTACTTC. Translated, it gives CASSVVGGQPETQYF.

This rearrangement joins TRBV11-3 to TRBJ2-7, with D perhaps TRBD1 (5 bases). The CDR3 consists of 12 residues. The V gene's germline CDR1 is SGHNT and CDR2 YENEEA. V lost 3 bases, J lost 4 bases, and 7 bases lay in between. The chain's CDR3 is CASSFPGYEQYF. The DNA for the CDR3 is TGTGCCAGCAGCTTCCCAGGGTACGAGCAGTACTTC.

In this sample, this clone turned up a few times. The chain employs TRBV4-2 and TRBJ1-5, with TRBD1 as a possible D gene (5 bases). The V and J ends lost 1 base and 3 bases respectively, with 13 bases between them. Germline assignment: CDR1 LGHNA and CDR2 YNFKEQ. The CDR3 extends over 16 amino acids. CDR3 bases: TGTGCCAGCAGCCAAGGATCAAGGACAAACAATCAGCCCCAGCATTTT. Its protein product is CASSQGSRTNNQPQHF.

The V call is TRBV11-3, the J call TRBJ2-2; D gene unclear. Between the trimmed V and J ends, which lost 2 bases and 3 bases, there was a span of 4 bases. This CDR3 spans 13 amino acids. Per the germline V gene, CDR1 is SGHNT and CDR2 is YENEEA. CDR3 nucleotide sequence: TGTGCCAGCAGCTTACGGGACACCGGGGAGCTGTTTTTT. It translates to CASSLRDTGELFF.

The chain carries TRBV9 and TRBJ1-4; a possible D gene is TRBD1 (5 bases). V lost 4 bases to trimming and J lost 6 bases, with 13 bases between them. CDR1 is SGDLS, CDR2 YYNGEE, per germline. The CDR3 totals 14 residues. The CDR3 here is CASSPRGDDEKLFF. CDR3 in DNA: TGTGCCAGCAGCCCCCGGGGGGATGATGAAAAACTGTTTTTT.

This chain connects TRBV7-9 to TRBJ1-1; D remains ambiguous. Germline CDR1 is SEHNR and CDR2 is FQNEAQ (reference sequence). V was trimmed by 5 bases and J by 3 bases, leaving 13 bases between them. CDR3 length equals 14 residues. CDR3 loop: CASSGTEGDTEAFF. CDR3 DNA sequence: TGTGCCAGCAGCGGAACGGAGGGAGACACTGAAGCTTTCTTT.

This chain connects TRBV7-3 to TRBJ2-1; 12 bases match TRBD2. Germline V gene sequence: CDR1 SGHTA, CDR2 FQGTGA. The CDR3 runs to 15 residues. The J segment lost 8 bases and the V segment lost 4 bases, leaving 6 bases of the junction unmatched. Here the CDR3 reads CASSSPTSGSYEQFF. The CDR3 DNA reads TGTGCCAGCAGCTCCCCGACTAGCGGGAGCTATGAGCAGTTCTTC.